These 7 T cell receptor beta chains came from one sample sequenced in a study of blood T cell repertoires in COVID-19. Assay: immunoSEQ multiplex PCR; the TCRdb copy retains only in-frame clones and omits some. The data contain under 300,000 clones, 70% to 85% of them singletons. Sequencing used peripheral blood. These receptors all stem from a woman in her 40s who had recovered from COVID-19.

V usage is TRBV11-2 and J usage is TRBJ1-4, with unresolved D. The V and J ends lost 3 bases and 8 bases respectively, with 10 bases between them. Per the germline V gene, CDR1 is SGHAT and CDR2 is FQNNGV. The CDR3 is made up of 13 amino acids. This CDR3 reads CASSFAGEEKLFF. Here the CDR3 DNA reads TGTGCCAGCAGCTTCGCCGGGGAGGAAAAACTGTTTTTT.

The chain uses TRBV30 and TRBJ2-1; D ambiguous. V shed 2 bases and J shed 0 bases, with 5 bases lying between them. The CDR3 runs to 13 residues. Germline V gene sequence: CDR1 GTSNPN, CDR2 SVGIG (reference sequence). The CDR3 DNA is TGTGCCTGGAGTAGACTCTCCTACAATGAGCAGTTCTTC. Translating gives CAWSRLSYNEQFF.

The chain recombines TRBV27 with TRBJ1-4, with TRBD1 as a possible D gene (5 bases). The ends were cut back, 0 bases at V and 8 bases at J, with 13 bases in the middle. The CDR3 loop spans 15 amino acids. Germline CDR1 MNHEY, CDR2 SMNVEV (reference sequence). The CDR3: CASSLSRWGGEKLFF. The CDR3 bases are TGTGCCAGCAGTTTATCGAGGTGGGGGGGAGAAAAACTGTTTTTT.

The J gene is TRBJ1-4, the V gene TRBV27, with 8 bases fitting TRBD1. V dropped 6 bases and J dropped 8; count of bases not matched to a gene: 8. Per the germline V gene, CDR1 is MNHEY and CDR2 is SMNVEV (reference sequence). The CDR3 is 14 amino acids. Here the CDR3 reads CASSPWTGTEKLFF. The CDR3 DNA is TGTGCCAGCAGCCCATGGACAGGGACCGAAAAACTGTTTTTT.

This clone was detected only a few times. The chain combines TRBV7-2 with TRBJ1-3; D is ambiguous. This CDR3 has 13 amino acids. In germline, CDR1 is SGHTA, CDR2 FQGNSA. V lost 2 bases to trimming and J lost 4 bases, with 6 bases between them. CDR3 sequence reads: CASSLIEGNTIYF. The CDR3 region has the DNA TGTGCCAGCAGCTTAATAGAAGGAAACACCATATATTTT.

This clone has just one count. This rearrangement joins TRBV19 to TRBJ1-5, with 9 bases that match TRBD1. The CDR3 sequence is 15 residues long. Germline CDR1 LNHDA, CDR2 SQIVND (reference sequence). The V and J ends lost 1 base and 5 bases, in that order; junction bases with no gene match: 3. The CDR3 loop reads CASSIVWTGDQPQHF. The CDR3 DNA reads as TGTGCCAGTAGTATAGTGTGGACAGGGGATCAGCCCCAGCATTTT.

CDR3 nucleotides: TGTGCCAGCAGCCTCGAGGGAGCGGCGGACCCCCGCGGAGGGAATGAGCAGTTCTTC. It specifies CASSLEGAADPRGGNEQFF. This chain connects TRBV3-1 (or the pseudogene TRBV3-2) to TRBJ2-1, with D possibly matching TRBD2 (6 bases). Germline CDR1 is LGHDT and CDR2 is YNNKEL (reference sequence). Trimming removed 4 bases at V and 7 bases at J, with 29 bases between. The CDR3 is made up of 19 amino acids.